The clone carrying this T cell receptor (gamma chain) showed up just a few times. Its antigen is unidentified. Trimming took 2 bases from V and 0 from J; bases not matched to a gene: 7. Germline V gene data show CDR1 as GITISATS and CDR2 as ISYDGTV (reference sequence). The length of the CDR3 is 15 residues. The template was reverse-transcribed extracted RNA. Multiplex PCR used pooled V-gene forward primers and a constant-region reverse primer to amplify CDR3s. TCRdb re-identified clones in the multiplex PCR reads via CATT. The table has 8,500 to 13,000 gamma-chain clones, around 40% seen once. This specimen belongs to a study of Vδ1+ human thymocytes. Study-wide points: Thymic delta-chain repertoires held roughly 20% Vdelta2 sequences and few Vdelta3, despite high sort purity. Highly polyclonal TRG and TRD repertoires with Gaussian CDR3 length distributions appeared in thymus. Unexpected Vdelta2 sequences could cause misinterpretation of bulk repertoire data.

The material sequenced was Vdelta1+ gamma-delta thymocytes from the thymus. The subset is: FACS-sorted CD3+ TCRalphabeta- TCRVdelta1+ TCRVdelta2- thymocytes. The receptor was derived from a boy under two years old who had congenital heart surgery. This rearrangement joins TRGV9 to TRGJ1 or TRGJ2. The CDR3 DNA reads as TGTGCCTTGTGGGAGGGGAACCCGAATTATTATAAGAAACTCTTT. Its translation is CALWEGNPNYYKKLF.